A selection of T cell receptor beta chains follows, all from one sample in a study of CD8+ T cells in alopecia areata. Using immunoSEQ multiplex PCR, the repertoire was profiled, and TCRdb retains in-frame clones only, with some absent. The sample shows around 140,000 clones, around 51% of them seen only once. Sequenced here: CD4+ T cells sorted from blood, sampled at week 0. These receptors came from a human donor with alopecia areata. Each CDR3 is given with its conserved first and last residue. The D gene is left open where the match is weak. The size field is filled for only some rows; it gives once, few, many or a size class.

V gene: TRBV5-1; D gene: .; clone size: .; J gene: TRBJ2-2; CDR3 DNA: TGCGCCAGCAGCTTGGGACTGACTACGAACACCGGGGAGCTGTTTTTT; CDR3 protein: CASSLGLTTNTGELFF
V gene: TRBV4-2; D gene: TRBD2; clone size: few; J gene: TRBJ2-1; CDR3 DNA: TGTGCCAGCAGCCAAGATCCGACTAGCTCCCCAGGCAATGAGCAGTTCTTC; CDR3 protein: CASSQDPTSSPGNEQFF
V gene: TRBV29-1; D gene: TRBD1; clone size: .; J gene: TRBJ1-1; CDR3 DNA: TGCAGCGCAGCGTCCAGCCCAGGGGGGACTGAAGCTTTCTTT; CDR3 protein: CSAASSPGGTEAFF
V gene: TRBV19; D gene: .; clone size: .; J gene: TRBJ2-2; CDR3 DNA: TGTGCCAGTAGTTGGGGACCGAACGCGAACACCGGGGAGCTGTTTTTT; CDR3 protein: CASSWGPNANTGELFF
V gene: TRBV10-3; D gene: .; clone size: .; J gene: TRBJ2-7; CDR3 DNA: TGTGCCATCAGTTCGGCAGAGAGCTCCTACGAGCAGTACTTC; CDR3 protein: CAISSAESSYEQYF
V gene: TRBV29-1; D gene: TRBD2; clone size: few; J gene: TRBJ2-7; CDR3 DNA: TGCAGCGTTGAGACCTCTAGCGGGAGTAAGGAGCAGTACTTC; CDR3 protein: CSVETSSGSKEQYF
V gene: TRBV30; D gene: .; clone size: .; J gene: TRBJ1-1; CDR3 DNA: TGTGCCTGGACACGCCTCGGAGACCCGAGGACTGAAGCTTTCTTT; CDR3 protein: CAWTRLGDPRTEAFF
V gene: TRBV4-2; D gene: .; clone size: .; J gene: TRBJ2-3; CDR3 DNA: TGTGCCAGCAGCCCCCGAACAGGGTCAGATACGCAGTATTTT; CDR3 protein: CASSPRTGSDTQYF
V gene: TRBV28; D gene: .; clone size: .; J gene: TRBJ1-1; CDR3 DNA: TGTGCCAGCAGTTCCACAGGGAGGGCTTTCTTT; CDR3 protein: CASSSTGRAFF
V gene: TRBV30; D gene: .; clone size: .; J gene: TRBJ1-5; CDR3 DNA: TGTGCCTGGAGTGCAGGCCAAGGCAATCAGCCCCAGCATTTT; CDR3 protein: CAWSAGQGNQPQHF
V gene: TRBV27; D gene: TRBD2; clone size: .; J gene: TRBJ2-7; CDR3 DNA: TGTGCCAGCAGTTCAGCCCCGGCAGCGGGAGTCTACGAGCAGTACTTC; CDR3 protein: CASSSAPAAGVYEQYF
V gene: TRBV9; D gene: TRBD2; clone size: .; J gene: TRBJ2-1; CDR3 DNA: TGTGCCAGCAGCGTAGAACTAGCGGGAAGTTTGAATGAGCAGTTCTTC; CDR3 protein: CASSVELAGSLNEQFF
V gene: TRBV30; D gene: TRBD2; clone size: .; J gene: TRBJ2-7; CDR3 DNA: TGTGCCTGGAGTGCAGCGGGAGGGCGTGAGCAGTACTTC; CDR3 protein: CAWSAAGGREQYF
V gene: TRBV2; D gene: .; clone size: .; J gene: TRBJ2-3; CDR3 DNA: TGTGCCAGCAGGACAGATACGCAGTATTTT; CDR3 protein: CASRTDTQYF
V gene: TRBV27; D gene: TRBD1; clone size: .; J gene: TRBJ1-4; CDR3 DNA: TGTGCCAGCAGGTCAACAGGGGTTAATGAAAAACTGTTTTTT; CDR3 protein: CASRSTGVNEKLFF
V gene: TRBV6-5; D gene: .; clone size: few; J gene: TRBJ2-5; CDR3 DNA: TGTGCCAGCAGTAGACAGATCCAAGAGACCCAGTACTTC; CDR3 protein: CASSRQIQETQYF
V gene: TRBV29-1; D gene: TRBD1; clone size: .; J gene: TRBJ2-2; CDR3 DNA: TGCAGCGTTGCCCCGACAGGGTCCGGGGAGCTGTTTTTT; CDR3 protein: CSVAPTGSGELFF
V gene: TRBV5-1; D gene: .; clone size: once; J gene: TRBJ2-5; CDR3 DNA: TGCGCCAGCAGCTCCACACCGTCCCCGGGGTATGAGACCCAGTACTTC; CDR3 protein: CASSSTPSPGYETQYF
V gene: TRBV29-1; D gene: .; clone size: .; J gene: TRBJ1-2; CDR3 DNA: TGCAGCGTAACGGTCGCTGACTATGGCTACACCTTC; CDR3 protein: CSVTVADYGYTF
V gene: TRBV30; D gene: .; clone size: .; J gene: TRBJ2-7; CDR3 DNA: TGTGCCTGGAGTGGGCGTTTGGCCTACGAGCAGTACTTC; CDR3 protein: CAWSGRLAYEQYF
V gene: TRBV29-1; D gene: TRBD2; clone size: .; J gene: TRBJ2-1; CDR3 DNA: TGCAGCTCGAGACTAGCGGGAGTGAATGAGCAGTTCTTC; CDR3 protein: CSSRLAGVNEQFF
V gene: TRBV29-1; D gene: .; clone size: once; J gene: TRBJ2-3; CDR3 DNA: TGCAGCGTCGAGGGGGGGTCTGGCACAGATACGCAGTATTTT; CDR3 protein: CSVEGGSGTDTQYF
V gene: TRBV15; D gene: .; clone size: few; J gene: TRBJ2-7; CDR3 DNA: TGTGCCACCAGGAAACGTTGGGGGAGCTCCTCCTACGAGCAGTACTTC; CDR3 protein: CATRKRWGSSSYEQYF
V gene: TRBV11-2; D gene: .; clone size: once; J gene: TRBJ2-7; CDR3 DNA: TGTGCCAGCATTCGCTTCTCGGGCCACGAGCAGTACTTC; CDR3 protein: CASIRFSGHEQYF
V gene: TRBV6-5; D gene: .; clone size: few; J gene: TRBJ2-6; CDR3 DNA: TGTGCCAGCAGCCCAAAGGCTGGGGCCAACGTCCTGACTTTC; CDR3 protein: CASSPKAGANVLTF
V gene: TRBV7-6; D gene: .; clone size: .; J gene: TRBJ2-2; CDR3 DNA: TGTGCCAGCACCTTGGCCCTTAACACCGGGGAGCTGTTTTTT; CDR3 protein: CASTLALNTGELFF
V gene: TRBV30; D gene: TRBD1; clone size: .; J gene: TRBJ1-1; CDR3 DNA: TGTGCCTGGGGGACAGGGACTGAAGCTTTCTTT; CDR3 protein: CAWGTGTEAFF
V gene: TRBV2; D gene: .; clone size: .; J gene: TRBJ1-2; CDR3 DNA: TGTGCCAGCAGTGTCGGGACTAACTATGGCTACACCTTC; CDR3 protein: CASSVGTNYGYTF
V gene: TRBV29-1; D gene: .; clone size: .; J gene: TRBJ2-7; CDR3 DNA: TGCAGCGTTGAAGCTGGTCTTGTCGAGTACTTC; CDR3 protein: CSVEAGLVEYF
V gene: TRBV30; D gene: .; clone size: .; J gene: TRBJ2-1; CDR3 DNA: TGTGCCTGGAGTGACTCATACAATGAGCAGTTCTTC; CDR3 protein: CAWSDSYNEQFF
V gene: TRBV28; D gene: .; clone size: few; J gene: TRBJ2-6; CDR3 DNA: TGTGCCAGCAGTTTTTCTTCCGGGGCCAACGTCCTGACTTTC; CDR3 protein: CASSFSSGANVLTF
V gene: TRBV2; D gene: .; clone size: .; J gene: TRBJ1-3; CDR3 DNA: TGTGCCAGCAGTTTGACTGGAAACACCATATATTTT; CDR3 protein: CASSLTGNTIYF
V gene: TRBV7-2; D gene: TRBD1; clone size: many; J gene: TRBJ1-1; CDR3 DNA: TGTGCCAGCAGCACGAGACAGGGGATCTCCAATGAAGCTTTCTTT; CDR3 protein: CASSTRQGISNEAFF
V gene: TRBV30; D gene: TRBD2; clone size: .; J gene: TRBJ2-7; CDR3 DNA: TGTGCCTGGAAGACTAGCGGCGGCTACGAGCAGTACTTC; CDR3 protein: CAWKTSGGYEQYF
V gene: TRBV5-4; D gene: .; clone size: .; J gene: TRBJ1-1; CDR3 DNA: TGTGCCAGCAGCTTGAGAATCGGCACTGAAGCTTTCTTT; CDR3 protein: CASSLRIGTEAFF
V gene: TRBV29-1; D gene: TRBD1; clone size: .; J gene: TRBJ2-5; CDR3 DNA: TGCAGCGCCGGGACAGGGCTGGAGACCCAGTACTTC; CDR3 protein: CSAGTGLETQYF
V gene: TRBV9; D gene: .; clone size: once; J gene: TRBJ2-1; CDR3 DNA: TGTGCCAGCAGCGTAGCAGTAATCGATGAGCAGTTCTTC; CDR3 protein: CASSVAVIDEQFF
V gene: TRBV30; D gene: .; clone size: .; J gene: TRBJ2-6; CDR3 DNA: TGTGCCTGGAGTCTCACAGTAACCGGGGCCAACGTCCTGACTTTC; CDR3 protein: CAWSLTVTGANVLTF
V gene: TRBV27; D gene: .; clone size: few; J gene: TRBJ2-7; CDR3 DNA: TGTGCCAGCAGCACCAGACAGCGCTACGAGCAGTACTTC; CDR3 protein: CASSTRQRYEQYF
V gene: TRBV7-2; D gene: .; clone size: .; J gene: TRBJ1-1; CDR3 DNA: TGTGCCAGCAGCTTAGGAACAAGGTCCACTGAAGCTTTCTTT; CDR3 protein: CASSLGTRSTEAFF
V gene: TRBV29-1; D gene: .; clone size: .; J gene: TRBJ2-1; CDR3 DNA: TGCAGCGTCGTAAACAAGCGGGAGTTCTTC; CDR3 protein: CSVVNKREFF
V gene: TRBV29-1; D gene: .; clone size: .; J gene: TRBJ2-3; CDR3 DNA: TGCAGCGGCTTAACTAGCACAGATACGCAGTATTTT; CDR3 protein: CSGLTSTDTQYF
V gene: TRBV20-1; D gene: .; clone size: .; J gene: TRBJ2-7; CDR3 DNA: TGCAGTGCTAGTGGCCGCAACGAGCAGTACTTC; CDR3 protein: CSASGRNEQYF
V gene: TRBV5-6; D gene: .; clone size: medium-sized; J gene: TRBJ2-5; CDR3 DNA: TGTGCCAGCAGCTTGGCCAGGCCAGAGACCCAGTACTTC; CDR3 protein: CASSLARPETQYF
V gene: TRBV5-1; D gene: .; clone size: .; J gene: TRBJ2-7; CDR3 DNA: TGCGCCAGCAGCTTTGAGGGCTACGAGCAGTACTTC; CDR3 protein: CASSFEGYEQYF
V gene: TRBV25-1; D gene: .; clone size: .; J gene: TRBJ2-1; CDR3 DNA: TGTGCCCACCAACGGGGAGGAGGAGAGCAGTTCTTC; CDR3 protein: CAHQRGGGEQFF
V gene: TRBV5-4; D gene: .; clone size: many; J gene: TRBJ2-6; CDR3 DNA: TGTGCCAGCAGCCTCGCTCGGGGTGGGGCCAACGTCCTGACTTTC; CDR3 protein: CASSLARGGANVLTF
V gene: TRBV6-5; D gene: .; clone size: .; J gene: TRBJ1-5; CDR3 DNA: TGTGCCAGCAGTCCGACAGTTCTAGCTCGTAGGCCCCAGCATTTT; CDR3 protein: CASSPTVLARRPQHF
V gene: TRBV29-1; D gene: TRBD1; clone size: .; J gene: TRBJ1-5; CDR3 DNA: TGCAGCGTCGCCGGGACAGAGGATCAGCCCCAGCATTTT; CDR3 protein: CSVAGTEDQPQHF
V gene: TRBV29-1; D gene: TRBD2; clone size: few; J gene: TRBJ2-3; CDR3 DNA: TGCAGCGTCCTCGGTGGAGCGGGATCTCCAGATACGCAGTATTTT; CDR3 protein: CSVLGGAGSPDTQYF
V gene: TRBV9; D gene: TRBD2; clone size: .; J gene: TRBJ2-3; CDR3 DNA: TGTGCCAGCAGCGTAGGGCTAGCGGGAGTATATAGCACAGATACGCAGTATTTT; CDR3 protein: CASSVGLAGVYSTDTQYF
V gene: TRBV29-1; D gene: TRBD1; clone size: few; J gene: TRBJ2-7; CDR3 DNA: TGCAGCGTCACCCGACAGGGTGGTCTAGGAGAGCAGTACTTC; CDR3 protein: CSVTRQGGLGEQYF
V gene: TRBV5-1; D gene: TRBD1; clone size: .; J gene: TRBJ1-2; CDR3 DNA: TGCGCCAGCAGCGATGGGACAGGCATCGGCTATGGCTACACCTTC; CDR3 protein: CASSDGTGIGYGYTF
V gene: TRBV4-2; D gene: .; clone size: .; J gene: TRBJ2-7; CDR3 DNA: TGTGCCAGCAGCCCACAGGGTTCATTGAGCGAGCAGTACTTC; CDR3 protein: CASSPQGSLSEQYF
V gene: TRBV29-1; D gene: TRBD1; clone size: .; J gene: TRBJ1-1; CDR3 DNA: TGCAGCGTGAGGGGACAGCGGGACACTGAAGCTTTCTTT; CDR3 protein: CSVRGQRDTEAFF